This TCR beta chain was captured in a study of OX40 agonist ivuxolimab in advanced cancers. Overall study context: One patient with hepatocellular carcinoma and two with cutaneous melanoma, three in all, had partial responses.

Data came from immunoSEQ multiplex PCR; TCRdb stores just in-frame clones and leaves some out. This table holds 53,000 or so clones, 80% to 90% found once. Remarks on this clone: The antigen remains undetermined.

The study's findings and limits: At 0.1 to 3.0 mg/kg and by week 6, clonal expansion occurred in CD4+ and CD8+ blood T cells.

Germline CDR1 and CDR2: SGHVS and FNYEAQ. With V trimmed by 4 bases and J by 4 bases, 5 bases remained unmatched. This CDR3 comprises 15 residues. The source was CD4+ or CD8+ T cells sorted from blood, collected in a trial of the OX40 agonist ivuxolimab. The TCR sequence derives from an adult with an advanced solid tumor such as melanoma, head and neck, liver or kidney cancer. This chain uses TRBV7-6 with TRBJ2-3; TRBD1 matches 10 bases. CDR3 sequence: CASSSGQGWADTQYF. As DNA, the CDR3 is TGTGCCAGCAGCTCGGGACAGGGGTGGGCAGATACGCAGTATTTT.